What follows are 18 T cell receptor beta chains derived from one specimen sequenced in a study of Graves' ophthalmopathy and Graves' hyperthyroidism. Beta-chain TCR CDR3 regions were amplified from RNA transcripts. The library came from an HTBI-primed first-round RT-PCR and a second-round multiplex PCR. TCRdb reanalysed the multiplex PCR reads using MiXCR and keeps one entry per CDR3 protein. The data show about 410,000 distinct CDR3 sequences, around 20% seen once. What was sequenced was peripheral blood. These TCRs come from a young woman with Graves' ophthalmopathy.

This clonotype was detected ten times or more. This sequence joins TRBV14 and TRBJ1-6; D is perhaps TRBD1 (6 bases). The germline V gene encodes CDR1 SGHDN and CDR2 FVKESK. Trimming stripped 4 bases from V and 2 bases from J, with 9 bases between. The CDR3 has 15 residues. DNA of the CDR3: TGTGCCAGCAGCCCCAGGGGTACCTATAATTCACCCCTCCACTTT. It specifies CASSPRGTYNSPLHF.

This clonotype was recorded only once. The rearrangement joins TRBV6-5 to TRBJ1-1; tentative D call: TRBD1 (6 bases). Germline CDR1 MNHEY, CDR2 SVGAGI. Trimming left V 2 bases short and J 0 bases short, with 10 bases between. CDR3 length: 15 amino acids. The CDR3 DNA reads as TGTGCCAGCAGTTACCAAGGGGGGGTGAACACTGAAGCTTTCTTT. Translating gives CASSYQGGVNTEAFF.

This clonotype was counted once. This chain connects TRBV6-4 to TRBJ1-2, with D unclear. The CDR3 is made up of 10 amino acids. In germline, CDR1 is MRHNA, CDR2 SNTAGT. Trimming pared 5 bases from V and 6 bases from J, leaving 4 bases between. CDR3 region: CASSYNGYTF. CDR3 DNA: TGTGCCAGCAGTTACAATGGCTACACCTTC.

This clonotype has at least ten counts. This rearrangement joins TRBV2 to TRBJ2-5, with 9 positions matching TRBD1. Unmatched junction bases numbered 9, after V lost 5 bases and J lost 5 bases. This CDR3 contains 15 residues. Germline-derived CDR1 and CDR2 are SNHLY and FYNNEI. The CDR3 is CASSRRDRELETQYF. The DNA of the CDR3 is TGTGCCAGCAGTAGAAGGGACAGGGAACTGGAGACCCAGTACTTC.

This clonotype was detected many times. The CDR3 nucleotides are TGTGCCAGCAGCTTCGGGGTCCAAGAGACCCAGTACTTC. Translation gives CASSFGVQETQYF. V and J are TRBV7-3 and TRBJ2-5; TRBD2 is a possible D gene (5 bases). The CDR3 loop spans 13 amino acids. Germline CDR1 reads SGHTA; CDR2 reads FQGTGA. Trimming took 3 bases from V and 1 from J, leaving 6 bases between them.

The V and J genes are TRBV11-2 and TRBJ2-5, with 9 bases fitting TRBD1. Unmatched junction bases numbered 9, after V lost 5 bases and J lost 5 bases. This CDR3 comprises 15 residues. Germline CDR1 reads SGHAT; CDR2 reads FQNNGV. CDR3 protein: CASSRGQGWVETQYF. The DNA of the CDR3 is TGTGCCAGCAGCCGTGGACAGGGGTGGGTTGAGACCCAGTACTTC.

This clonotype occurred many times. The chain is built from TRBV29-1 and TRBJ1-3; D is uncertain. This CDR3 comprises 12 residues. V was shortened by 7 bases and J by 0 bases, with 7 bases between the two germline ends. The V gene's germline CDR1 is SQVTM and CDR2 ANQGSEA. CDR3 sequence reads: CSGANSGNTIYF. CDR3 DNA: TGCAGCGGGGCCAACTCTGGAAACACCATATATTTT.

The CDR3 DNA follows: TGTGCCAGCAGCCAGACAGTGTACACCGGGGAGCTGTTTTTT. Amino acids: CASSQTVYTGELFF. The chain joins TRBV11-2 to TRBJ2-2, with D possibly matching TRBD1 (5 bases). From germline, CDR1 is SGHAT and CDR2 FQNNGV. This CDR3 spans 14 amino acids. Trimming stripped 5 bases from V and 3 bases from J, with 10 bases between.

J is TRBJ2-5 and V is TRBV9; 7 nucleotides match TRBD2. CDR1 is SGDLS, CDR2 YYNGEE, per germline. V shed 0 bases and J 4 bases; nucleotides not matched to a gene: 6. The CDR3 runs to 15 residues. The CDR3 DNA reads TGTGCCAGCAGCGTAGCGGGAGGACTTGGAGAGACCCAGTACTTC. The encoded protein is CASSVAGGLGETQYF.

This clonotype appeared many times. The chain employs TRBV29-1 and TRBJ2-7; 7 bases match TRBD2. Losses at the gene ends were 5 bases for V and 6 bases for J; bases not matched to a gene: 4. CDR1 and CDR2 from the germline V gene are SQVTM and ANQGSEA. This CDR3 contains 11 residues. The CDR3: CSVYGGSEQYF. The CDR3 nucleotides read TGCAGCGTTTACGGGGGGTCCGAGCAGTACTTC.

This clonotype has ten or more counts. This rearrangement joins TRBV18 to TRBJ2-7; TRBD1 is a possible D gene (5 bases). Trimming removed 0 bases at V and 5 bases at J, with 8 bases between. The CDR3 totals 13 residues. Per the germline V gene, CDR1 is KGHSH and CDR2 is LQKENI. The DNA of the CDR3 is TGTGCCAGCTCACCACCGATGACAGACGAGCAGTACTTC. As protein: CASSPPMTDEQYF.

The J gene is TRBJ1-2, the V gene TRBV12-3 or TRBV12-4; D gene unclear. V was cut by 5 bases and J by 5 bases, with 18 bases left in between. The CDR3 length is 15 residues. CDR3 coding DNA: TGTGCCAGCAGTAGAACCCTGACTGTCTCTTATGGCTACACCTTC. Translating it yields CASSRTLTVSYGYTF.

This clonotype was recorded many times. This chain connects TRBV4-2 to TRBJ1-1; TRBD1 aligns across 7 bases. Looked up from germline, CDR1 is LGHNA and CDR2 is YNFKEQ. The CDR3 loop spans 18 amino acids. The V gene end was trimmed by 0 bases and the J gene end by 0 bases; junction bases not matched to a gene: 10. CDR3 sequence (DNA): TGTGCCAGCAGCCAAGATATAGGGGACAGCCGCTTGAACACTGAAGCTTTCTTT. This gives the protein CASSQDIGDSRLNTEAFF.

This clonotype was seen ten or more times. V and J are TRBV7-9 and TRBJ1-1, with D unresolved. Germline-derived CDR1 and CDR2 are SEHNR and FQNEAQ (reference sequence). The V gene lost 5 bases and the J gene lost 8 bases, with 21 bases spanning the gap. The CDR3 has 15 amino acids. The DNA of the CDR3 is TGTGCCAGCAGCCGAAGTTCTCCCCTAAGGGTGGAAGCTTTCTTT. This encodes CASSRSSPLRVEAFF.

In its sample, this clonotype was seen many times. Here the CDR3 reads CASSPKRQGGWSTEAFF. For the CDR3, the DNA is TGTGCCAGCAGCCCCAAACGACAGGGTGGTTGGAGCACTGAAGCTTTCTTT. The genes are TRBV28 and TRBJ1-1, with 7 bases matching TRBD1. Germline assignment: CDR1 MDHEN and CDR2 SYDVKM. Trimming removed 6 bases from V and 4 bases from J; junction bases left unmatched: 17. This CDR3 region has 17 residues.

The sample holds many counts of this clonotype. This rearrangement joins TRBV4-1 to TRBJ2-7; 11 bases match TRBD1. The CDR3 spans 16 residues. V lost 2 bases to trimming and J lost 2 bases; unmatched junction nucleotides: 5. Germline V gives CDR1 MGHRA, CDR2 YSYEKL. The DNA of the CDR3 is TGCGCCAGCAGCCAAACTCCGGGACAGGGGGCCTACGAGCAGTACTTC. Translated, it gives CASSQTPGQGAYEQYF.

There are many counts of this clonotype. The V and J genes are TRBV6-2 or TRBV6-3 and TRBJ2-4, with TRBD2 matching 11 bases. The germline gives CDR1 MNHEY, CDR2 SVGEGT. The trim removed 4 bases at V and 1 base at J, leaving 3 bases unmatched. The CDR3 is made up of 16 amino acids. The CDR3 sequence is CASSSTSGSAKNIQYF. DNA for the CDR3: TGTGCCAGCAGTTCCACTAGCGGGAGTGCCAAAAACATTCAGTACTTC.

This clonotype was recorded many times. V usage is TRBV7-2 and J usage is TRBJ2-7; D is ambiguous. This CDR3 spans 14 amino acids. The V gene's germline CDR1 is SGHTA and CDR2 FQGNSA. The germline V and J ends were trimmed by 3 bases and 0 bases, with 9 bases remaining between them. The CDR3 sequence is CASSLRRSSYEQYF. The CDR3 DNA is TGTGCCAGCAGCTTGCGGCGGAGCTCCTACGAGCAGTACTTC.